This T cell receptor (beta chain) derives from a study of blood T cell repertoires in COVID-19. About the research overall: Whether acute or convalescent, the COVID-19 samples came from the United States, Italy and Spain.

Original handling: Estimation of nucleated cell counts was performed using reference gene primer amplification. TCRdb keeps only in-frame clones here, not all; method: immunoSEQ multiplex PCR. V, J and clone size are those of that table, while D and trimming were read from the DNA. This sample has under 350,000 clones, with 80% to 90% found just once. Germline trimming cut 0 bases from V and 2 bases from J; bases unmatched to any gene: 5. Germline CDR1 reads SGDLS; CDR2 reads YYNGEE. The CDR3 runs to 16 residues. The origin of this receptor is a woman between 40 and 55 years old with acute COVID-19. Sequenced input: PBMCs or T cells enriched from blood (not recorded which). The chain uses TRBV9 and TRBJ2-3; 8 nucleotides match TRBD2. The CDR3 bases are TGTGCCAGCAGCGTAGCGGGAGGGCCCTCCACAGATACGCAGTATTTT. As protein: CASSVAGGPSTDTQYF.